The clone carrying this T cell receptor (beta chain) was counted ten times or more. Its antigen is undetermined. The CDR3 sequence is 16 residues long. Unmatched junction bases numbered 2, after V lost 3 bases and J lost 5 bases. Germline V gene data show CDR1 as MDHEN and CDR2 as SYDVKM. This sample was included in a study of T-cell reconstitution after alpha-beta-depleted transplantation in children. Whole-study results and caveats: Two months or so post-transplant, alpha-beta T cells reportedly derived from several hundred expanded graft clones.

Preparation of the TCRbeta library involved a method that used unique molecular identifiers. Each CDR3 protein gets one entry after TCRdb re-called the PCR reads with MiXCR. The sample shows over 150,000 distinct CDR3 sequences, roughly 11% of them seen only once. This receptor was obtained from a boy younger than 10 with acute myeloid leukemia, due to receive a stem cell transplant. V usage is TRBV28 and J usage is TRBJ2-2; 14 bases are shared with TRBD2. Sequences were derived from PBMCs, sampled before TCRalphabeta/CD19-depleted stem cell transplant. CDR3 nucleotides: TGTGCCAGCAGTTTGGGACTAGCGGGAGAGACCGGGGAGCTGTTTTTT. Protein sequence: CASSLGLAGETGELFF. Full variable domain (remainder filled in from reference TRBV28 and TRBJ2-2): DVKVTQSSRYLVKRTGEKVFLECVQDMDHENMFWYRQDPGLGLRLIYFSYDVKMKEKGDIPEGYSVSREKKERFSLILESASTNQTSMYLCASSLGLAGETGELFFGEGSRLTVL.